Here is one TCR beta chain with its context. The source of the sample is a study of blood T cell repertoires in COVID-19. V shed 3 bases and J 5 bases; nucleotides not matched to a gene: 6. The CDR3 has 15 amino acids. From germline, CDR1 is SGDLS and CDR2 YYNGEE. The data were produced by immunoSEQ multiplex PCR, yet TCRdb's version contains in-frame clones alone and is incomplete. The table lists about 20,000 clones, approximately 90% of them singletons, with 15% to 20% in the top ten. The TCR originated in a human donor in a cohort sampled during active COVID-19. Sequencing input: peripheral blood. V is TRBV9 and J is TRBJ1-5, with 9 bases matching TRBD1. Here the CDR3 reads CASSAGQGRDQPQHF. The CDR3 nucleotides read TGTGCCAGCAGCGCGGGACAGGGTAGGGATCAGCCCCAGCATTTT.